This T cell receptor (beta chain) was sequenced for a study of cytomegalovirus exposure and HLA in healthy donors. Turning to the study itself: A prior study identified approximately 120 million unique TCR beta sequences from roughly 180 million T cells.

To note about this clone: The antigen remains unidentified.

Study outcomes and limitations: According to an earlier analysis, most TCR beta V segments yielded productive rearrangements about 87% or about 30% of the time.

13 Jbeta primers and 60 Vbeta primers were used for the PCR. The data were produced by immunoSEQ multiplex PCR, yet TCRdb's version contains in-frame clones alone and is incomplete. The sample contains approximately 150,000 clones, around nine tenths of which appear only once. This CDR3 has 18 amino acids. Germline CDR1 reads MDHEN; CDR2 reads SYDVKM. After removal of 6 bases from V and 2 bases from J, the junction contained 11 bases not matched to a gene. The sample comprised PBMCs. The chain has TRBV28 and TRBJ1-5; 12 bases are a match to TRBD1. This TCR came from a woman aged 25-40 years in good health and CMV-seronegative. This CDR3 reads CASSLGTGGLVGNQPQHF. CDR3 bases: TGTGCCAGCAGCCTCGGGACAGGGGGCCTCGTTGGCAATCAGCCCCAGCATTTT.